These T cell receptor beta chains were read from a single sample in a study of beta chain features in type 1 diabetes. TCRdb's table, derived via immunoSEQ multiplex PCR, lists solely in-frame clones and lacks some. The profile covers 300,000 or so clones, with roughly 8% appearing a single time and approximately 0.44% taken by the ten largest. The sequencing sample was made of central memory CD4+ T cells from blood. These receptors all come from a woman younger than 35 in good health. Both conserved end residues are part of each CDR3. The order of the fields is D gene, clone size, V gene, J gene, CDR3 DNA, CDR3 protein. D genes are given only for firm matches. Expanded clones get a size class; other rows say once, few or many, or leave the size out.

.	few	TRBV2	TRBJ1-2	TGTGCCAGCAGTGAGTCAGGGGCCTATGGCTACACCTTC	CASSESGAYGYTF
.	.	TRBV7-2	TRBJ2-1	TGTGCCAGCAGCTTAGCTCGGACTGAGCAGTTCTTC	CASSLARTEQFF
TRBD1	few	TRBV9	TRBJ1-2	TGTGCCAGCAGCGTAGACGCAGGGGGCAACTATGGCTACACCTTC	CASSVDAGGNYGYTF
.	few	TRBV28	TRBJ1-5	TGTGCCAGCAGTCTAGGGGGGCGGTATCAGCCCCAGCATTTT	CASSLGGRYQPQHF
TRBD2	few	TRBV7-2	TRBJ2-7	TGTGCCAGCAGCGTTAGGACTAGCGGGCTCTACGAGCAGTACTTC	CASSVRTSGLYEQYF
.	few	TRBV5-5	TRBJ1-1	TGTGCCAGCAGCTTACAGGGAACAAACACTGAAGCTTTCTTT	CASSLQGTNTEAFF
.	.	TRBV7-9	TRBJ2-7	TGTGCCAGCAGCATATGGGACAACTCCTACGAGCAGTACTTC	CASSIWDNSYEQYF
.	.	TRBV7-9	TRBJ2-1	TGTGCCAGCAGCTTCCGGATGGACTCTCGGACCGAGCAGTTCTTC	CASSFRMDSRTEQFF
.	few	TRBV21-1	TRBJ2-6	TGTGCCAGCACCCCAAGGGTGGAAGGACAGGGCCTCAACTCTGGGGCCAACGTCCTGACTTTC	CASTPRVEGQGLNSGANVLTF
TRBD2	.	TRBV6-6	TRBJ2-1	TGTGCCAGCAGGTCACTAGCGGGAGGCGGCAATGAGCAGTTCTTC	CASRSLAGGGNEQFF
TRBD2	.	TRBV4-3	TRBJ2-1	TGCGCCAGCAGCCAAGAACCCTACCGCCTAGCGGGAGGGCCTGGTGAGCAGTTCTTC	CASSQEPYRLAGGPGEQFF
.	.	TRBV10-3	TRBJ1-5	TGTGCCATCAGTGAGGGGGTAAGCAATCAGCCCCAGCATTTT	CAISEGVSNQPQHF
.	.	TRBV7-3	TRBJ2-6	TGTGCCAGCAGCTTGGACATTTCTGGGGCCAACGTCCTGACTTTC	CASSLDISGANVLTF
TRBD1	.	TRBV28	TRBJ2-1	TGTGCCAGCAGCTCGGGACAGACTTCCTACAATGAGCAGTTCTTC	CASSSGQTSYNEQFF
TRBD2	.	TRBV29-1	TRBJ2-7	TGCAGCGTTGTTAGGCTAGCGGGCCTCTCCTACGAGCAGTACTTC	CSVVRLAGLSYEQYF
.	many	TRBV4-2	TRBJ2-1	TGTGCCAGCAGCCAAGATTACGGGGGCCTCTCCTACAATGAGCAGTTCTTC	CASSQDYGGLSYNEQFF
.	many	TRBV7-2	TRBJ1-2	TGTGCCAGCAGCTTAGGGGGCAGATTCTATGGCTACACCTTC	CASSLGGRFYGYTF
.	many	TRBV6-5	TRBJ2-1	TGTGCTGCTCGCGGAAGCTCCTACAATGAGCAGTTCTTC	CAARGSSYNEQFF
TRBD2	.	TRBV5-8	TRBJ2-1	TGTGCCAGCAGCCAACGGACTAGCGGGAGGGCCCGTGAGCAGTTCTTC	CASSQRTSGRAREQFF
TRBD1	few	TRBV5-1	TRBJ2-7	TGTGCCAGCAGCTTGTGGTCGACAGGGGGCCTCGAGCAGTACTTC	CASSLWSTGGLEQYF
.	.	TRBV7-3	TRBJ2-1	TGTGCCAGCAGCTTAAGCGGGCAGTCCTACAATGAGCAGTTCTTC	CASSLSGQSYNEQFF
.	.	TRBV4-2	TRBJ2-1	TGTGCCAGCAGCCAAGATGTCACTAGTCGAGCAAACAATGAGCAGTTCTTC	CASSQDVTSRANNEQFF
.	few	TRBV4-1	TRBJ2-7	TGCGCCAGCAGCCAAGGCAGGGGTGAAAACGAGCAGTACTTC	CASSQGRGENEQYF
.	many	TRBV19	TRBJ2-1	TGTGCCAGTGAAGCTGACCCCTCCTACAATGAGCAGTTCTTC	CASEADPSYNEQFF
TRBD2	many	TRBV10-2	TRBJ2-7	TGCGCCAGCAGTGGATTAGCGGGCCCCTACGAGCAGTACTTC	CASSGLAGPYEQYF
.	few	TRBV9	TRBJ2-2	TGTGCCAGCAGCGCCCGGGATCGGGGCGCCGGGGAGCTGTTTTTT	CASSARDRGAGELFF
TRBD1	many	TRBV4-2	TRBJ1-5	TGTGCCAGCAGCCAAGAGGGACAGAGCAATCAGCCCCAGCATTTT	CASSQEGQSNQPQHF